The entry below gives a single T cell receptor beta chain sequence along with its context. Its specificity is unknown. Researchers partitioned CD4+ cells into CD45RA+ naive and CD45RA-negative memory subsets. The CDR3 extends over 16 amino acids. Germline assignment: CDR1 SGHVS and CDR2 FNYEAQ. V gave up 2 bases and J gave up 5 bases, with 15 bases separating them. Sequenced by immunoSEQ multiplex PCR; TCRdb stores in-frame clones only, minus some. The sample shows more than 500,000 clones, roughly 95% of them seen only once. This sample was taken from a study of shared clonotypes between healthy human individuals. Study outcomes and limitations: Relative to clonotypes present in all four donors, those not shared had lower generation probabilities. Only a few donors were included, so the genetic and exposure-history diversity represented was limited.

The chain joins TRBV7-6 to TRBJ2-2; D call uncertain. Sequenced sample: naive CD4+ T cells sorted from blood. This sample's subset: CD45RA+ positively selected. The sequence was obtained from a woman between 25 and 40 years old in good health. DNA for the CDR3: TGTGCCAGCAGCTTATTCGGTGGTACCACTACCGGGGAGCTGTTTTTT. The encoded protein is CASSLFGGTTTGELFF.